This entry describes one T cell receptor (beta chain). CD4+ cells underwent separation, giving CD45RA+ naive and CD45RA-negative memory subsets. This record belongs to a study of shared clonotypes between healthy human individuals. Study overall: Each donor had three CD4 naive, three CD4 memory, two CD8 naive and one CD8 memory plate.

The germline V gene has CDR1 KGHSH and CDR2 LQKENI. The CDR3 has 17 amino acids. J was trimmed by 0 bases and V by 2 bases; bases with no gene match: 5. Sequencing used immunoSEQ multiplex PCR; TCRdb keeps in-frame clones, though not all of them. Among over a million clones, around three quarters were seen once, and the ten largest hold about 0.52%. This chain joins TRBV18 and TRBJ2-7; TRBD2 aligns across 12 bases. The origin of this receptor is a man in his late teens or twenties in good health. Some clones in this sample may be carry-over from other donors' samples. Sequences were obtained from memory CD4+ T cells from PBMCs. Subset in this sample: CD45RA-negative fraction. This CDR3 is CASSPKLAGGFSYEQYF. The CDR3 region has the DNA TGTGCCAGCTCACCAAAACTAGCGGGAGGCTTCTCCTACGAGCAGTACTTC.